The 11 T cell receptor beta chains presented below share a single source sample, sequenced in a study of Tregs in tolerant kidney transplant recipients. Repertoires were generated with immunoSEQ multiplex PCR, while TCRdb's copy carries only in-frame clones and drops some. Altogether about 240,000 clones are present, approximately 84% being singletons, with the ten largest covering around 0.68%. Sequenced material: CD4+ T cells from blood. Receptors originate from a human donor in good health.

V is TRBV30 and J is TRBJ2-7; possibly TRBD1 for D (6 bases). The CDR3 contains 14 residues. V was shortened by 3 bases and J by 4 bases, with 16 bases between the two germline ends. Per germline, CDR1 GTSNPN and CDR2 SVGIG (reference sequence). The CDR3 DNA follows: TGTGCCTGGAGCAAACGGACAGTTAGTTACGAGCAGTACTTC. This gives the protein CAWSKRTVSYEQYF.

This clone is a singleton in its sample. This CDR3 reads CASSSGTSGRLGEQFF. CDR3 in DNA: TGTGCCAGCAGCTCCGGGACTAGCGGGAGGTTGGGTGAGCAGTTCTTC. This chain uses TRBV5-4 with TRBJ2-1; TRBD2 matches 15 bases. The CDR3 spans 16 residues. V lost 3 bases to trimming and J lost 9 bases; unmatched junction nucleotides: 7. CDR1 and CDR2 (germline): SGHNT, YYREEE (reference sequence). Full variable domain (outside the CDR3, taken from reference TRBV5-4 and TRBJ2-1): ETGVTQSPTHLIKTRGQQVTLRCSSQSGHNTVSWYQQALGQGPQFIFQYYREEENGRGNFPPRFSGLQFPNYSSELNVNALELDDSALYLCASSSGTSGRLGEQFFGPGTRLTVL.

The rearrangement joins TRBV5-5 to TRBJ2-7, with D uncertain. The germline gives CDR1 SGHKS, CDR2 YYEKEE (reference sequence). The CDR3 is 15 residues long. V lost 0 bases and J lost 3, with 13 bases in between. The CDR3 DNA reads TGTGCCAGCAGCTTGGTTGGTCGTTGGAACTACGAGCAGTACTTC. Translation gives CASSLVGRWNYEQYF.

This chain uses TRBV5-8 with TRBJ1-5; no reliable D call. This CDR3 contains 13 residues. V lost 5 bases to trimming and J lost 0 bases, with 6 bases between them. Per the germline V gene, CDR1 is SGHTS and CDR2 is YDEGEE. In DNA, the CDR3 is TGTGCCAGCAGTAGAGATAGCAATCAGCCCCAGCATTTT. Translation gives CASSRDSNQPQHF.

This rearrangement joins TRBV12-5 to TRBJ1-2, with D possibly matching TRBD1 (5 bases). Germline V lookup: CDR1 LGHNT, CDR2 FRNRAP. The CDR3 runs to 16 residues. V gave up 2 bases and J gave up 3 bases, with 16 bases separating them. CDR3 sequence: CASGLPTKGHDYGYTF. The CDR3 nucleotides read TGTGCTAGTGGTTTGCCAACAAAGGGGCACGACTATGGCTACACCTTC.

CDR3 DNA: TGCGCCAGCAGCTTGGCCTTCATTAAGGGAGATACGCAGTATTTT. It encodes CASSLAFIKGDTQYF. V and J are TRBV5-1 and TRBJ2-3; D is unclear. Per the germline V gene, CDR1 is SGHRS and CDR2 is YFSETQ. The CDR3 has 15 amino acids. Trimming removed 0 bases at V and 5 bases at J, with 13 bases between. Full variable domain (remainder filled in from reference TRBV5-1 and TRBJ2-3): KAGVTQTPRYLIKTRGQQVTLSCSPISGHRSVSWYQQTPGQGLQFLFEYFSETQRNKGNFPGRFSGRQFSNSRSEMNVSTLELGDSALYLCASSLAFIKGDTQYFGPGTRLTVL.

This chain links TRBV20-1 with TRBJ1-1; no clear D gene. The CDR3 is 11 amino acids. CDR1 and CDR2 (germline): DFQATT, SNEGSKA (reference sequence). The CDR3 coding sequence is TGCAGCGCCCTCCCCGCCACTGAAGCTTTCTTT. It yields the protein CSALPATEAFF.

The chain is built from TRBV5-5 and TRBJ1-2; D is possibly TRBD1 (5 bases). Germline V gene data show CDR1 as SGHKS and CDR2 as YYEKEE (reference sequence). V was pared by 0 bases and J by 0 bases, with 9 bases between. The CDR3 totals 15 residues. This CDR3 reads CASSLGAGSNYGYTF. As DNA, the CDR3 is TGTGCCAGCAGCTTGGGGGCAGGGTCTAACTATGGCTACACCTTC.

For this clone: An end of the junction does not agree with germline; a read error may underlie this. CDR3 amino acids: CASSLASGVETQYF. In DNA, the CDR3 is TGTGCTAGCAGCTTAGCGAGCGGGGTGGAGACCCAGTACTTC. The gene calls are TRBV7-7 and TRBJ2-5; 7 nucleotides align to TRBD2. This CDR3 is built from 14 residues. CDR1 SSHAT and CDR2 FNYEAQ come from the germline V gene (reference sequence).

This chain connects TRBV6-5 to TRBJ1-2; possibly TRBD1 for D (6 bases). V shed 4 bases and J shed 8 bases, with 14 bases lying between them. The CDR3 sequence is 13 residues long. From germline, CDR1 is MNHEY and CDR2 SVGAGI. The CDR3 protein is CASSLRGRGGYTF. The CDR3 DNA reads TGTGCCAGCAGTTTGAGGGGAAGGGGGGGCTACACCTTC.

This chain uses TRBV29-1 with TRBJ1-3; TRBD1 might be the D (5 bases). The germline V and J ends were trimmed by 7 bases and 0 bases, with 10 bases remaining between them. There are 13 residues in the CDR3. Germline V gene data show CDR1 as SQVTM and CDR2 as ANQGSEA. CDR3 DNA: TGCAGCGCCCAAAGGGGCTCTGGAAACACCATATATTTT. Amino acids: CSAQRGSGNTIYF. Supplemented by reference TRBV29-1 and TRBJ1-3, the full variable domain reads SAVISQKPSRDICQRGTSLTIQCQVDSQVTMMFWYRQQPGQSLTLIATANQGSEATYESGFVIDKFPISRPNLTFSTLTVSNMSPEDSSIYLCSAQRGSGNTIYFGEGSWLTVV.